This TCR beta chain stems from a study of T-cell memory formation after mild COVID-19. Study-wide background: TCR clusters mostly belonged to single donors. General study findings and limits: Contracting CD4+ clones sat mainly in CM and EM; CD8+ in EMRA. While clones contracting from day 15 to 85 were balanced between CD4 and CD8, later expanders leaned CD4+.

Many counts were recorded for this clonotype. Its antigen is not known. Constant-segment primers served in 5'RACE that generated TCR alpha and TCR beta cDNA libraries bearing sample barcodes and UMIs. TCRdb used MiXCR to reprocess the 5' RACE reads, holding one entry per CDR3 protein. Here the sample spans about 250,000 distinct CDR3 sequences, roughly 15% being singletons. This sequence was found in an adult woman who had mild COVID-19 (a few samples of this study predate the infection). Cell type and time point are not known. Specimen: PBMCs or a T cell subset sorted from them (not recorded which).

CDR3 in amino acids: CATSDASVQGETQYF. CDR3 nucleotides: TGTGCCACCAGTGACGCTAGCGTCCAAGGGGAGACCCAGTACTTC. This chain joins TRBV24-1 and TRBJ2-5; weak D call: TRBD2 (6 bases). This CDR3 comprises 15 residues. V was shortened by 4 bases and J by 5 bases, with 16 bases between the two germline ends. Germline-derived CDR1 and CDR2 are KGHDR and SFDVKD.